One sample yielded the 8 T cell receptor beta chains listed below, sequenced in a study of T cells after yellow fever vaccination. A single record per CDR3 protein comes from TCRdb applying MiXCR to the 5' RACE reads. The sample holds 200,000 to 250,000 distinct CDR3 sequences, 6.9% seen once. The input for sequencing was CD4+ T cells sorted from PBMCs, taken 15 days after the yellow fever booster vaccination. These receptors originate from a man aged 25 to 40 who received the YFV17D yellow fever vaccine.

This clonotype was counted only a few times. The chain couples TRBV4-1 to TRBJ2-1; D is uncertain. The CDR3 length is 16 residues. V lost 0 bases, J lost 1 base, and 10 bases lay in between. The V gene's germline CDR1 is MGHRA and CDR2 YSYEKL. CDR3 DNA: TGCGCCAGCAGCCAAGAAAGAGGACCATCCTACAATGAGCAGTTCTTC. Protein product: CASSQERGPSYNEQFF.

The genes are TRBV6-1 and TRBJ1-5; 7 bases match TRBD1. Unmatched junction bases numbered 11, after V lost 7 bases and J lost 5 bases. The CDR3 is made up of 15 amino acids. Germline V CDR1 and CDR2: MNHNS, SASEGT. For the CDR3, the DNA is TGTGCCAGCACTCCAACAGGGGACACCCATCAGCCCCAGCATTTT. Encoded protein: CASTPTGDTHQPQHF.

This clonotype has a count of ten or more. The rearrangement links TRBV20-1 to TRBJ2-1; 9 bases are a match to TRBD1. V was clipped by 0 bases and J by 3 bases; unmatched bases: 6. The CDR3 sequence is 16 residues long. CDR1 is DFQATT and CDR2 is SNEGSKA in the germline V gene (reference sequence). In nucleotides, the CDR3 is TGCAGTGCTAGAGATCCGGGACAGGGAAACTACAATGAGCAGTTCTTC. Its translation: CSARDPGQGNYNEQFF.

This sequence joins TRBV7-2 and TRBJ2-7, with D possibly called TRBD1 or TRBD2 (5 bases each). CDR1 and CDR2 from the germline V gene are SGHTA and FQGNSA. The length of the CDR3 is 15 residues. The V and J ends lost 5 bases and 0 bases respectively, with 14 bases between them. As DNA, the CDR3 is TGTGCCAGCAGCGATCGTCAAGGGACCTCCTACGAGCAGTACTTC. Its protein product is CASSDRQGTSYEQYF.

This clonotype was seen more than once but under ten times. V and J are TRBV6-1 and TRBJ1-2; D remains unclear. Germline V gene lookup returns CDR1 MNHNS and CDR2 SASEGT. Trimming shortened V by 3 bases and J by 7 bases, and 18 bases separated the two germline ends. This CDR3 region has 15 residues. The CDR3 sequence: CASSDSPRTAFGYTF. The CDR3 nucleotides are TGTGCCAGCAGTGATTCCCCCCGCACGGCTTTTGGCTACACCTTC.

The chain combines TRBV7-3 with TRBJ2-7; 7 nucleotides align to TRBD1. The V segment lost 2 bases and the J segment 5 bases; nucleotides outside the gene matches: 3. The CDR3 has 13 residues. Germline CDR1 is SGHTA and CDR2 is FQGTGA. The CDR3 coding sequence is TGTGCCAGCAGCTTAGCCGGACAGGACGAGCAGTACTTC. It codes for CASSLAGQDEQYF.

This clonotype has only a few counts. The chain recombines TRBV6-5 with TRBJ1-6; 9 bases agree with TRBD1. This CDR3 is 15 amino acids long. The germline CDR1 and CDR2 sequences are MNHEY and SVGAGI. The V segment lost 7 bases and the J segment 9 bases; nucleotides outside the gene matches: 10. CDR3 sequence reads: CASKTRTGETSPLHF. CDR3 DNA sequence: TGTGCCAGCAAAACGAGGACAGGGGAAACTTCACCCCTCCACTTT.

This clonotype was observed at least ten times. The CDR3 loop is CASSPKVGGNEQFF. The DNA of the CDR3 is TGTGCCAGCTCACCTAAAGTGGGGGGAAATGAGCAGTTCTTC. The chain has TRBV18 and TRBJ2-1, with D possibly being TRBD2 (6 bases). Trimming removed 3 bases at V and 7 bases at J, with 13 bases between. The CDR3 covers 14 residues. Per germline, CDR1 KGHSH and CDR2 LQKENI.